These 27 T cell receptor beta chains originate from one sample sequenced in a study of blood T cell repertoires in COVID-19. Using immunoSEQ multiplex PCR, the repertoire was profiled, and TCRdb retains in-frame clones only, with some absent. Here the sample spans 200,000 to 250,000 clones, 70% to 90% being singletons. Sequencing input: peripheral blood. These TCRs come from an older woman with COVID-19, enrolled during active disease.

CDR3 nucleotide sequence: TGTGCCAGCAGCCTAAGGACACAGGGCGGGGGTGAAGCTTTCTTT. Protein product: CASSLRTQGGGEAFF. The chain joins TRBV6-5 to TRBJ1-1; D possibly corresponds to TRBD1 (6 bases). Trimming cost V 6 bases and J 7 bases, with 21 bases left between them. The CDR3 has 15 residues. The V gene's germline CDR1 is MNHEY and CDR2 SVGAGI.

The V gene is TRBV6-2 or TRBV6-3, the J gene TRBJ1-5; D call uncertain. CDR1 and CDR2 (germline): MNHEY, SVGEGT. Trimming left V 4 bases short and J 2 bases short, with 21 bases between. The CDR3 is 18 residues long. The CDR3, as DNA: TGTGCCAGCAGTTTCCACGTGAACAGCGGGCTCCGCAATCAGCCCCAGCATTTT. Translating it yields CASSFHVNSGLRNQPQHF.

As regards this clone: This specimen includes other DNA sequences encoding the same CDR3. The gene calls are TRBV11-2 and TRBJ2-2; D is possibly TRBD1 (6 bases). Per germline, CDR1 SGHAT and CDR2 FQNNGV. CDR3 length: 13 amino acids. V was cut by 6 bases and J by 4 bases, with 9 bases left in between. The CDR3: CASRGQPTGELFF. The CDR3 DNA reads as TGTGCCAGCAGAGGACAGCCCACCGGGGAGCTGTTTTTT.

This chain joins TRBV2 and TRBJ1-6, with a tentative D call TRBD1 (5 bases). V was trimmed by 5 bases and J by 4 bases, leaving 12 bases between them. Germline CDR1 SNHLY, CDR2 FYNNEI. This CDR3 contains 15 residues. Here the CDR3 DNA reads TGTGCCAGCAGTACCCAAAAGGGGTATAATTCACCCCTCCACTTT. Translating it yields CASSTQKGYNSPLHF.

This clone was observed at least ten times. The V call is TRBV18, the J call TRBJ2-2, with D hard to call. Germline values: CDR1 KGHSH, CDR2 LQKENI. V was pared by 3 bases and J by 0 bases, with 8 bases between. The CDR3 is 15 amino acids. The CDR3: CASSPTAANTGELFF. In DNA, the CDR3 is TGTGCCAGCTCACCGACTGCTGCGAACACCGGGGAGCTGTTTTTT.

The CDR3 region has the DNA TGCAGCGTCGCACATACCGTGGACACTGAAGCTTTCTTT. Translation: CSVAHTVDTEAFF. V and J are TRBV29-1 and TRBJ1-1; D is unclear. Germline-derived CDR1 and CDR2 are SQVTM and ANQGSEA. V was pared by 6 bases and J by 3 bases, with 14 bases between. The CDR3 totals 13 residues. Based on the CDR3 plus reference TRBV29-1 and TRBJ1-1, the full variable domain is SAVISQKPSRDICQRGTSLTIQCQVDSQVTMMFWYRQQPGQSLTLIATANQGSEATYESGFVIDKFPISRPNLTFSTLTVSNMSPEDSSIYLCSVAHTVDTEAFFGQGTRLTVV.

The chain joins TRBV6-5 to TRBJ2-1; TRBD2 agrees at 10 bases. From germline, CDR1 is MNHEY and CDR2 SVGAGI. Losses at the gene ends were 4 bases for V and 5 bases for J; bases not matched to a gene: 8. This CDR3 comprises 16 residues. CDR3 protein: CASSSPSGRANNEQFF. DNA for the CDR3: TGTGCCAGCAGTTCTCCAAGCGGGAGGGCAAACAATGAGCAGTTCTTC.

J is TRBJ1-1 and V is TRBV11-3; D might be TRBD1 (5 bases). The V gene's germline CDR1 is SGHNT and CDR2 YENEEA. The CDR3 extends over 14 amino acids. The ends were cut back, 5 bases at V and 7 bases at J, with 17 bases in the middle. The CDR3 sequence is CASSQGWGGDEAFF. DNA for the CDR3: TGTGCCAGCAGCCAGGGCTGGGGGGGTGATGAAGCTTTCTTT.

This rearrangement joins TRBV29-1 to TRBJ1-1; the D is unclear. This CDR3 contains 12 residues. Germline V gives CDR1 SQVTM, CDR2 ANQGSEA. V was shortened by 5 bases and J by 3 bases, with 10 bases between the two germline ends. The CDR3 here is CSVWAGDTEAFF. The DNA of the CDR3 is TGCAGCGTTTGGGCCGGGGACACTGAAGCTTTCTTT.

This clone was counted a single time. The chain is built from TRBV19 and TRBJ1-1; the match to TRBD1 covers 8 bases. CDR3 size: 14 residues. V trimming: 4 bases; J trimming: 8 bases; junction bases outside the gene matches: 9. Germline CDR1 is LNHDA and CDR2 is SQIVND (reference sequence). The DNA of the CDR3 is TGTGCCAGTAGTACTGACAGGGGTTCCGGCGAAGCTTTCTTT. Its translation: CASSTDRGSGEAFF.

The chain uses TRBV27 and TRBJ2-7, with TRBD1 identical over 7 bases. Germline V gene data show CDR1 as MNHEY and CDR2 as SMNVEV (reference sequence). The CDR3 consists of 16 residues. V shed 6 bases, J shed 2 bases, and the junction held 13 bases outside the gene matches. Here the CDR3 DNA reads TGTGCCAGCAGCCTCCAAACAGGGGCCGTAACCTACGAGCAGTACTTC. Protein sequence: CASSLQTGAVTYEQYF.

The rearrangement uses TRBV14 and TRBJ1-1, with TRBD1 as a possible D gene (5 bases). The CDR3 totals 13 residues. Germline CDR1 SGHDN, CDR2 FVKESK. V was shortened by 4 bases and J by 7 bases, with 13 bases between the two germline ends. The DNA for the CDR3 is TGTGCCAGCAGCCGATCCCGGGGGGGTGAAGCTTTCTTT. Amino acid sequence: CASSRSRGGEAFF.

The chain employs TRBV7-8 and TRBJ1-6; the D gene is possibly TRBD1 (6 bases). V shed 3 bases and J shed 8 bases, with 14 bases lying between them. Germline V gives CDR1 SGHVS, CDR2 FQNEAQ. The CDR3 is made up of 15 amino acids. CDR3 loop: CASSLARGSYSPLHF. CDR3 nucleotides: TGTGCCAGCAGCTTGGCCAGGGGCTCTTATTCACCCCTCCACTTT. The whole variable domain, filled in from reference TRBV7-8 and TRBJ1-6, reads GAGVSQSPRYKVAKRGQDVALRCDPISGHVSLFWYQQALGQGPEFLTYFQNEAQLDKSGLPSDRFFAERPEGSVSTLKIQRTQQEDSAVYLCASSLARGSYSPLHFGNGTRLTVT.

This clone was detected once. V is TRBV5-1 and J is TRBJ2-5, with 13 bases identical to TRBD2. CDR1 is SGHRS, CDR2 YFSETQ, per germline. This CDR3 spans 17 amino acids. The ends lost 7 bases at V and 1 base at J; junction bases unmatched: 10. CDR3 sequence (DNA): TGCGCCAGCCCCTATCCGGGACTAGCGGGGAGCCAAGAGACCCAGTACTTC. It encodes CASPYPGLAGSQETQYF.

CDR3 protein: CASSRDRGFYGYTF. CDR3 bases: TGTGCCAGCAGTCGGGACAGGGGTTTCTATGGCTACACCTTC. The genes are TRBV6-2 or TRBV6-3 and TRBJ1-2; 10 bases are a match to TRBD1. V was clipped by 5 bases and J by 4 bases; unmatched bases: 4. The germline V gene has CDR1 MNHEY and CDR2 SVGEGT. This CDR3 comprises 14 residues.

The rearrangement joins TRBV7-2 to TRBJ1-3; 7 bases are a match to TRBD1. V lost 4 bases, J lost 0 bases, and 3 bases stayed unmatched. Germline CDR1 SGHTA, CDR2 FQGNSA. There are 15 residues in the CDR3. This chain's CDR3 is CASSSTGDSGNTIYF. In nucleotides, the CDR3 is TGTGCCAGCAGCTCCACAGGGGACTCTGGAAACACCATATATTTT. Using reference TRBV7-2 and TRBJ1-3 for the parts outside the CDR3, the full variable domain is GAGVSQSPSNKVTEKGKDVELRCDPISGHTALYWYRQSLGQGLEFLIYFQGNSAPDKSGLPSDRFSAERTGGSVSTLTIQRTQQEDSAVYLCASSSTGDSGNTIYFGEGSWLTVV.

The V call is TRBV11-2, the J call TRBJ1-2; 12 bases map to TRBD1. CDR1 and CDR2 (germline): SGHAT, FQNNGV. V was clipped by 5 bases and J by 7 bases; unmatched bases: 8. CDR3 size: 15 residues. The CDR3, as DNA: TGTGCCAGCAGCGCACCGGGACAGGGGGCATCTGGCTACACCTTC. Its protein product is CASSAPGQGASGYTF.

This clone was seen only once. The CDR3 DNA sequence: TGCGCCAGCAATAATCCCGGGACAGGGAACACTGAAGCTTTCTTT. The encoded protein is CASNNPGTGNTEAFF. The chain links TRBV5-1 to TRBJ1-1; 8 nucleotides align to TRBD1. This CDR3 has 15 amino acids. V gave up 6 bases and J gave up 1 base; unmatched junction bases: 8. Germline loops: CDR1 SGHRS, CDR2 YFSETQ.

The table lists this clone with a few counts. The V gene is TRBV4-2, the J gene TRBJ2-2; D unclear. Per germline, CDR1 LGHNA and CDR2 YNFKEQ. V lost 0 bases, J lost 6 bases, and 11 bases lay in between. The CDR3 is 15 amino acids. The CDR3 sequence: CASSQDAGDAGELFF. CDR3 sequence (DNA): TGTGCCAGCAGCCAAGATGCAGGCGACGCCGGGGAGCTGTTTTTT.

Of note for this clone: Other nucleotide sequences from this sample produce the same CDR3. V is TRBV7-2 and J is TRBJ1-2; tentatively, D is TRBD1 (5 bases). Germline CDR1 and CDR2: SGHTA and FQGNSA. V dropped 1 base and J dropped 2 bases, with 8 bases sitting between them. The length of the CDR3 is 14 residues. This CDR3 is CASSLGRGNYGYTF. In DNA, the CDR3 is TGTGCCAGCAGCTTAGGACGGGGGAACTATGGCTACACCTTC.

The V and J genes are TRBV4-2 and TRBJ2-5, with D possibly being TRBD2 (6 bases). V was shortened by 0 bases and J by 7 bases, with 15 bases between the two germline ends. The CDR3 length is 15 residues. The germline gives CDR1 LGHNA, CDR2 YNFKEQ. CDR3 sequence reads: CASSQEPTREWTQYF. The CDR3 coding sequence is TGTGCCAGCAGCCAAGAGCCGACTAGGGAATGGACCCAGTACTTC.

The chain employs TRBV6-5 and TRBJ2-7; a weak D match, TRBD1 (6 bases). This CDR3 contains 14 residues. Deletions cut 5 bases from V and 4 bases from J, with 15 bases between. Germline loops: CDR1 MNHEY, CDR2 SVGAGI. CDR3 nucleotides: TGTGCCAGCAGTAGGACAGTCCTAACTTACGAGCAGTACTTC. This codes for CASSRTVLTYEQYF.

This clone was counted between two and nine times. The rearrangement uses TRBV4-3 and TRBJ1-2, with a possible D match to TRBD1 (6 bases). The CDR3 covers 12 residues. The V gene lost 4 bases and the J gene lost 7 bases, with 10 bases spanning the gap. Germline V lookup: CDR1 LGHNA, CDR2 YSLEER. The DNA of the CDR3 is TGCGCCAGCAGCCCGGGGGGGGCTGGCTACACCTTC. Protein: CASSPGGAGYTF.

The chain uses TRBV19 and TRBJ2-7; 8 nucleotides align to TRBD1. The CDR3 is 17 amino acids. Trimming cost V 6 bases and J 2 bases; bases outside gene matches: 15. Germline V lookup: CDR1 LNHDA, CDR2 SQIVND (reference sequence). For the CDR3, the DNA is TGTGCCAGTAGCAATACCCCGGTAGGGGACAGGACCTACGAGCAGTACTTC. It encodes CASSNTPVGDRTYEQYF.

V is TRBV2 and J is TRBJ1-1; D is possibly TRBD1 (6 bases). The V end lost 8 bases, the J end lost 10 bases, and 17 bases lay between the germline ends. Germline CDR1 and CDR2: SNHLY and FYNNEI. This CDR3 has 12 amino acids. The CDR3 nucleotides read TGTGCCAGCTTTCTACAGGGAGAAGTAGCTTTCTTT. Residues: CASFLQGEVAFF.

This clone appeared once. This CDR3 is CASSPVQGVNTEAFF. The CDR3 coding sequence is TGTGCCAGCAGCCCGGTACAGGGGGTAAACACTGAAGCTTTCTTT. V and J are TRBV7-9 and TRBJ1-1, with 8 positions matching TRBD1. The junction had 7 bases not matched to a gene; V was cut back by 5 bases and J by 2 bases. Germline CDR1 SEHNR, CDR2 FQNEAQ (reference sequence). The CDR3 consists of 15 residues.

This chain connects TRBV6-5 to TRBJ2-4; TRBD2 aligns across 8 bases. Germline V CDR1 and CDR2: MNHEY, SVGAGI. With 2 bases clipped from V and 0 bases from J, the junction kept 3 bases outside the gene matches. This CDR3 comprises 16 residues. The CDR3 reads CASSYGLAGAKNIQYF. In nucleotides, the CDR3 is TGTGCCAGCAGTTACGGTCTAGCGGGAGCCAAAAACATTCAGTACTTC.